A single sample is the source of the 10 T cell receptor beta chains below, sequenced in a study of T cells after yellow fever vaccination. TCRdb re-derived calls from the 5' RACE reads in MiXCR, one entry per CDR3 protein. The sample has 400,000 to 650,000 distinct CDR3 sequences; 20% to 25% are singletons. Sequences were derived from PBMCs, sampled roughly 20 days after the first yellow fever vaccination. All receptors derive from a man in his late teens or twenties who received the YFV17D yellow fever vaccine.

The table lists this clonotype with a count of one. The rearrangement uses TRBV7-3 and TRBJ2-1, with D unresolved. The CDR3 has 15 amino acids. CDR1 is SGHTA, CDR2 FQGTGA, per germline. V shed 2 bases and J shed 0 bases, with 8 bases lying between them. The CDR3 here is CASSLGPDSYNEQFF. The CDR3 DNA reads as TGTGCCAGCAGCTTAGGCCCCGACTCCTACAATGAGCAGTTCTTC.

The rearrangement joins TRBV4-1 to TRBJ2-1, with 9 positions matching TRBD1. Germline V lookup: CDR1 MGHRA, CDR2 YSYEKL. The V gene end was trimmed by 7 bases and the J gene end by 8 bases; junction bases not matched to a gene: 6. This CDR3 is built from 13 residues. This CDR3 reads CASTYRDRDEQFF. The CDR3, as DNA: TGCGCCAGCACGTACAGGGACAGGGATGAGCAGTTCTTC.

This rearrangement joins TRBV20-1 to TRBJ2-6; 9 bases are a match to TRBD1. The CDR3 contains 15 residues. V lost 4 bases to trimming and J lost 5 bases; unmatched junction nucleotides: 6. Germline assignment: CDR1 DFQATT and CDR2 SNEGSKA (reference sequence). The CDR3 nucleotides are TGCAGTGCTACCACAGGGGGCGCACGGGCCAACGTCCTGACTTTC. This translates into CSATTGGARANVLTF.

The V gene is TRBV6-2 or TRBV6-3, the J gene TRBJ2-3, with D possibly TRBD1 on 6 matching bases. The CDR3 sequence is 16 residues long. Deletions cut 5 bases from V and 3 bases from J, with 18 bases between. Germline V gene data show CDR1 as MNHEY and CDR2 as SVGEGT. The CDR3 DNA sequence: TGTGCCAGCAGTACCGATCGGGACACTCAAACAGATACGCAGTATTTT. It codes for CASSTDRDTQTDTQYF.

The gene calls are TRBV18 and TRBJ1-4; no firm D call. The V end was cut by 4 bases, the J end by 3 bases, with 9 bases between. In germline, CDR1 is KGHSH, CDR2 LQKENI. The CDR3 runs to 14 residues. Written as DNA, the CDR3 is TGTGCCAGCTCACAGAATCGGGCTAATGAAAAACTGTTTTTT. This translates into CASSQNRANEKLFF. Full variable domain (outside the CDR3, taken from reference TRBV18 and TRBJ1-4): NAGVMQNPRHLVRRRGQEARLRCSPMKGHSHVYWYRQLPEEGLKFMVYLQKENIIDESGMPKERFSAEFPKEGPSILRIQQVVRGDSAAYFCASSQNRANEKLFFGSGTQLSVL.

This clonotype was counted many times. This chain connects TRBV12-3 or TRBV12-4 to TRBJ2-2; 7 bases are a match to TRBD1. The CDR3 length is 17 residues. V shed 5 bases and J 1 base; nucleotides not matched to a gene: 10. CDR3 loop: CASSLYRDSQNTGELFF. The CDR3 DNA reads TGTGCCAGCAGTCTCTACCGGGACAGCCAGAACACCGGGGAGCTGTTTTTT.

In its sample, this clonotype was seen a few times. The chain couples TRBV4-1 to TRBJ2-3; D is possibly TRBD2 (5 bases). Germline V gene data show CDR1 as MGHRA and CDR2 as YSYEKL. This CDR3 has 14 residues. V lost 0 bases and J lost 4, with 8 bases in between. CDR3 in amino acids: CASSQETRADTQYF. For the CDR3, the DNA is TGCGCCAGCAGCCAAGAAACTAGAGCAGATACGCAGTATTTT.

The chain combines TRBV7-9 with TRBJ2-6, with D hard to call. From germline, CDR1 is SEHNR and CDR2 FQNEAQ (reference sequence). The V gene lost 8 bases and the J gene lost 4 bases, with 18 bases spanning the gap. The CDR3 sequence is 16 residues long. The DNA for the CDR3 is TGTGCCAGCCGTAAGGTGCAAGGGCTGGGGGCCAACGTCCTGACTTTC. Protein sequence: CASRKVQGLGANVLTF.

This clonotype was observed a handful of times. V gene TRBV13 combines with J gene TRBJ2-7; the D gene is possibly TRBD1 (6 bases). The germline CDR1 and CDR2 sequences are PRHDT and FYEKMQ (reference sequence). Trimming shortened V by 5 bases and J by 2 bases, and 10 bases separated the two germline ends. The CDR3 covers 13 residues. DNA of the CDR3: TGTGCCAGCAGCATCGGGACAACCTACGAGCAGTACTTC. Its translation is CASSIGTTYEQYF. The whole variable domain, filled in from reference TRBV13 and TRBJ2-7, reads AAGVIQSPRHLIKEKRETATLKCYPIPRHDTVYWYQQGPGQDPQFLISFYEKMQSDKGSIPDRFSAQQFSDYHSELNMSSLELGDSALYFCASSIGTTYEQYFGPGTRLTVT.

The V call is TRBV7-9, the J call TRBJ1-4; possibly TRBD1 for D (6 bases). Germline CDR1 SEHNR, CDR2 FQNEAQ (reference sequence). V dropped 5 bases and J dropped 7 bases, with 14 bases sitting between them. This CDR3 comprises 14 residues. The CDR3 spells CASSTGSSSEKLFF. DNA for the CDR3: TGTGCCAGCAGCACAGGGTCGTCGAGTGAAAAACTGTTTTTT.